Below are 3 T cell receptor beta chains sequenced from a single sample in a study of CD8+ T cells in alopecia areata. Regarding treatment: oral pan-JAK inhibitor, 5-10 mg twice daily. Extracted RNA was reverse transcribed, and the resulting cDNA served as sequencing template. Profiled with immunoSEQ multiplex PCR; TCRdb holds only in-frame clones, not every one. This sample has some 170,000 clones, with 58% found just once. The starting material was CD4+ T cells sorted from blood, obtained at approximately week 61, from a patient treated with tofacitinib. Receptor source: a human donor with alopecia areata.

This chain uses TRBV5-1 with TRBJ2-7, with 9 bases matching TRBD1. V was clipped by 4 bases and J by 6 bases; unmatched bases: 8. The germline V gene has CDR1 SGHRS and CDR2 YFSETQ. The CDR3 is 14 amino acids. The CDR3 is CASSVGQGSGEQYF. The DNA of the CDR3 is TGCGCCAGCAGCGTCGGACAGGGGAGCGGCGAGCAGTACTTC.

This rearrangement joins TRBV6-9 to TRBJ2-5; 12 bases fit TRBD2. Per germline, CDR1 MNHGY and CDR2 SVAAGI. This CDR3 is 18 amino acids long. V lost 5 bases and J lost 5; bases outside the gene matches: 15. CDR3 amino acids: CASSQPWTSGATAETQYF. CDR3 nucleotides: TGTGCCAGCAGTCAACCCTGGACTAGCGGGGCAACAGCCGAGACCCAGTACTTC.

The CDR3 loop reads CASSLTGDPGGNSPLHF. CDR3 DNA sequence: TGTGCCAGCAGCTTGACCGGGGATCCGGGTGGTAATTCACCCCTCCACTTT. The J gene is TRBJ1-6, the V gene TRBV7-2; D not resolved. This CDR3 has 17 amino acids. The germline V gene has CDR1 SGHTA and CDR2 FQGNSA. The V end lost 3 bases, the J end lost 6 bases, and 18 bases lay between the germline ends.